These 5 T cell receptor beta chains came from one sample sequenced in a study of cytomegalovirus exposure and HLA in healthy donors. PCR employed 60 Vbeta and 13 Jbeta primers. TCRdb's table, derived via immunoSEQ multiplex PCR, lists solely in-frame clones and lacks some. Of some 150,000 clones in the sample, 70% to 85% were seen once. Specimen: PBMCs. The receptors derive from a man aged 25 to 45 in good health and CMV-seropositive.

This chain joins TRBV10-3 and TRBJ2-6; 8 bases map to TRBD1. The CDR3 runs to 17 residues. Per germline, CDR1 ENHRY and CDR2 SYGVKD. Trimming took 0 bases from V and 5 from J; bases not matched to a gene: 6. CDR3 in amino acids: CAISESLTGAWANVLTF. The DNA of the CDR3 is TGTGCCATCAGTGAGTCACTGACAGGGGCCTGGGCCAACGTCCTGACTTTC.

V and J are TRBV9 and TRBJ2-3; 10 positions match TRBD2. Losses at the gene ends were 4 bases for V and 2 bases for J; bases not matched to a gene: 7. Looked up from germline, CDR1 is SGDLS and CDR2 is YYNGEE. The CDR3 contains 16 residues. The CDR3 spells CASSSIAGGPTDTQYF. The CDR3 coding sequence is TGTGCCAGCAGCTCCATAGCGGGGGGTCCCACAGATACGCAGTATTTT.

The CDR3 nucleotides are TGTGCCAGCAGTTTACCGGGACAGGGGGCGCCTGGGGCCAACGTCCTGACTTTC. Its protein product is CASSLPGQGAPGANVLTF. This chain joins TRBV27 and TRBJ2-6; TRBD1 matches at 12 bases. Per the germline V gene, CDR1 is MNHEY and CDR2 is SMNVEV (reference sequence). The V segment lost 2 bases and the J segment 2 bases; nucleotides outside the gene matches: 4. The CDR3 covers 18 residues.

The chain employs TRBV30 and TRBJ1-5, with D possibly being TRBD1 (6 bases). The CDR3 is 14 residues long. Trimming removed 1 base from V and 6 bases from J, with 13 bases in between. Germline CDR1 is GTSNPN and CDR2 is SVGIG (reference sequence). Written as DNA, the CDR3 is TGTGCCTGGAGTGGACCAGGGGATGGTCAGCCCCAGCATTTT. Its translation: CAWSGPGDGQPQHF.

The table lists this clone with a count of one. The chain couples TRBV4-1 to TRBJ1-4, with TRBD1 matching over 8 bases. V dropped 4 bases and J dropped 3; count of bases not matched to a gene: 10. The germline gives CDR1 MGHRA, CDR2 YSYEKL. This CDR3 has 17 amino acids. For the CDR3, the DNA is TGCGCCAGCAGCCTCGAGACAGGGGTTCCGGCTAATGAAAAACTGTTTTTT. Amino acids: CASSLETGVPANEKLFF.